The 14 T cell receptor beta chains below were found in one sample sequenced in a study of cytomegalovirus exposure and HLA in healthy donors. PCR employed 60 Vbeta and 13 Jbeta primers. Libraries were prepared by immunoSEQ multiplex PCR; TCRdb keeps only in-frame clonotypes and omits some of them. The sample carries around 130,000 clones, around 80% recorded once. What was sequenced was PBMCs. Receptor source: a woman aged 50 to 65 in good health and CMV-seronegative.

The chain is built from TRBV29-1 and TRBJ2-2; TRBD2 agrees at 7 bases. This CDR3 is 15 amino acids long. V was clipped by 4 bases and J by 7 bases; unmatched bases: 12. Germline V lookup: CDR1 SQVTM, CDR2 ANQGSEA. The CDR3 region is CSVGAVGTMSGELFF. The CDR3 DNA follows: TGCAGCGTTGGGGCTGTCGGGACTATGAGCGGGGAGCTGTTTTTT.

This chain links TRBV7-2 with TRBJ2-7; D is possibly TRBD1 (5 bases). The CDR3 consists of 13 residues. Trimming removed 5 bases from V and 2 bases from J, with 10 bases in between. Germline V CDR1 and CDR2: SGHTA, FQGNSA. CDR3 DNA: TGTGCCAGCAGCCCCAGGGCCACCTACGAGCAGTACTTC. Its translation: CASSPRATYEQYF.

The chain employs TRBV7-2 and TRBJ2-3, with a tentative D call TRBD2 (6 bases). Looked up from germline, CDR1 is SGHTA and CDR2 is FQGNSA. Trimming removed 1 base from V and 2 bases from J, with 16 bases in between. This CDR3 contains 17 residues. The CDR3: CASSLVGGADFTDTQYF. The CDR3 bases are TGTGCCAGCAGCTTAGTAGGAGGGGCGGATTTCACAGATACGCAGTATTTT.

This clone has a single count. The chain links TRBV7-3 to TRBJ2-3, with D possibly matching TRBD1 (5 bases). V lost 4 bases to trimming and J lost 0 bases, with 14 bases between them. This CDR3 has 16 residues. Germline CDR1 and CDR2: SGHTA and FQGTGA. The CDR3 DNA reads TGTGCCAGCAGCTCATCTGGGGCAGTTAGCACAGATACGCAGTATTTT. It encodes CASSSSGAVSTDTQYF.

This chain links TRBV2 with TRBJ2-7; 8 positions agree with TRBD2. Germline V CDR1 and CDR2: SNHLY, FYNNEI. Trimming at V came to 6 bases and at J to 0 bases, leaving 7 bases not matched to a gene. CDR3 length equals 15 residues. The CDR3 loop reads CASSPLAGLSYEQYF. DNA for the CDR3: TGTGCCAGCAGCCCTTTAGCGGGACTCTCCTACGAGCAGTACTTC.

The CDR3 sequence: CASSQAAANNEQFF. The CDR3 bases are TGTGCCAGCAGCCAAGCCGCAGCGAACAATGAGCAGTTCTTC. The rearrangement links TRBV14 to TRBJ2-1; no clear D gene. The germline V gene has CDR1 SGHDN and CDR2 FVKESK. Trimming stripped 1 base from V and 5 bases from J, with 9 bases between. This CDR3 is 14 amino acids long.

The chain is built from TRBV29-1 and TRBJ1-1, with 10 bases fitting TRBD1. From germline, CDR1 is SQVTM and CDR2 ANQGSEA. J lost 4 bases, V lost 6 bases, and 5 bases had no gene match. The CDR3 covers 13 residues. The CDR3 nucleotides read TGCAGCGTAAGACAGGGGGCCGGCACTGAAGCTTTCTTT. This gives the protein CSVRQGAGTEAFF.

V usage is TRBV7-9 and J usage is TRBJ2-7, with 7 positions matching TRBD2. The V segment lost 4 bases and the J segment 3 bases; nucleotides outside the gene matches: 9. The CDR3 extends over 15 amino acids. Germline lookup yields CDR1 SEHNR and CDR2 FQNEAQ (reference sequence). CDR3 bases: TGTGCCAGCAGCTCTTCTAGCGGTTCGCACTACGAGCAGTACTTC. Residues: CASSSSSGSHYEQYF.

This chain uses TRBV2 with TRBJ2-1; TRBD2 matches at 7 bases. The CDR3 has 14 residues. After removal of 8 bases from V and 4 bases from J, the junction contained 8 bases not matched to a gene. The germline V gene has CDR1 SNHLY and CDR2 FYNNEI. DNA of the CDR3: TGTGCCAGCCGGGGCGGGAGCGCTTACAATGAGCAGTTCTTC. Translated: CASRGGSAYNEQFF.

The chain recombines TRBV30 with TRBJ1-5; no reliable D call. Germline loops: CDR1 GTSNPN, CDR2 SVGIG (reference sequence). The CDR3 runs to 12 residues. V dropped 3 bases and J dropped 0 bases, with 3 bases sitting between them. DNA of the CDR3: TGTGCCTGGAGCTATAGCAATCAGCCCCAGCATTTT. Its protein is CAWSYSNQPQHF.

The table lists this clone with a count of one. The CDR3 DNA sequence: TGTGCCAGCTCACCAGTGACGGGGGTGAGGGAGACCCAGTACTTC. Translated: CASSPVTGVRETQYF. The chain employs TRBV18 and TRBJ2-5; TRBD2 might be the D (6 bases). The germline V gene encodes CDR1 KGHSH and CDR2 LQKENI. The ends were cut back, 2 bases at V and 5 bases at J, with 15 bases in the middle. The CDR3 spans 15 residues.

This sequence joins TRBV28 and TRBJ1-1; 8 bases are shared with TRBD1. The CDR3 runs 12 residues. The germline V gene encodes CDR1 MDHEN and CDR2 SYDVKM. Trimming removed 4 bases from V and 11 bases from J; junction bases left unmatched: 6. In nucleotides, the CDR3 is TGTGCCAGCAGTTCCCGGACAGGGAGCGCTTTCTTT. It translates to CASSSRTGSAFF.

V and J are TRBV30 and TRBJ2-1; TRBD2 is a possible D gene (7 bases). Per germline, CDR1 GTSNPN and CDR2 SVGIG (reference sequence). V was clipped by 0 bases and J by 6 bases, with 24 bases between them. CDR3 length: 18 amino acids. CDR3 in amino acids: CAWSVKGRGGRGFNEQFF. Here the CDR3 DNA reads TGTGCCTGGAGTGTAAAGGGCCGAGGAGGGAGGGGGTTCAATGAGCAGTTCTTC.

V usage is TRBV5-1 and J usage is TRBJ2-1, with 9 bases identical to TRBD1. This CDR3 comprises 14 residues. Germline CDR1 SGHRS, CDR2 YFSETQ. Trimming took 4 bases from V and 5 from J; bases not matched to a gene: 4. The CDR3 DNA reads as TGCGCCAGCAGCGTCAGGACAGGGGACAATGAGCAGTTCTTC. It translates to CASSVRTGDNEQFF.